This T cell receptor (beta chain) was obtained from a study of shared clonotypes between healthy human individuals. Study-level findings and limits: At large depth, rarefaction still showed sorted-subset sequencing to be incomplete.

Here immunoSEQ multiplex PCR was the method, and the copy in TCRdb shows in-frame clones only, minus some. The sample has about 2.3 million clones, 90% to 95% seen once. Concerning this clone itself: Antigen unknown.

Sequences were obtained from naive CD4+ T cells from PBMCs. Subset specified: CD45RA+ positively selected. The receptor was derived from a man younger than 30 in good health. Some clones in this sample may be carry-over from other donors' samples.

This CDR3 reads CASSLMASGYNEQFF. In DNA form, the CDR3 reads TGCGCCAGCAGCTTAATGGCTAGCGGGTACAATGAGCAGTTCTTC. This chain joins TRBV5-1 and TRBJ2-1, with 8 bases fitting TRBD2. The CDR3 contains 15 residues. Germline V gene sequence: CDR1 SGHRS, CDR2 YFSETQ. With V trimmed by 2 bases and J by 4 bases, 5 bases remained unmatched.